This T cell receptor (beta chain) was observed in a study of cytomegalovirus exposure and HLA in healthy donors. Primers: 60 Vbeta forward and 13 Jbeta reverse. The repertoire was sequenced with immunoSEQ multiplex PCR; TCRdb's copy has only in-frame clones and lacks some. The sample lists around 130,000 clones; around 75% were seen once. This clonotype was sampled from a man younger than 40 in good health and CMV-seronegative. Sequencing was carried out using PBMCs.

CDR3 in DNA: TGTAGCAAGGAAGAAACAGAAAGCCCCTACGAGCAGTACTTC. As protein: CSKEETESPYEQYF. The rearrangement uses TRBV25-1 and TRBJ2-5; unclear D gene. Matching the DNA end better, TRBJ2-7 makes the J call doubtful. The CDR3 is 14 amino acids. Germline values: CDR1 MGHDK, CDR2 SYGVNS.